This T cell receptor beta chain was recorded in a study of vaccination and CD4 T cells after COVID-19. For the study at large: A median of 101 days (range 35 to 161) separated diagnosis from post-COVID sampling. The authors gave control cultures a CEFX pool, an HIV-1 Nef pool, or no peptide.

Regarding treatment: roughly ten-day PBMC culture with coronavirus spike peptide pools or control peptides (ViraFEST assay). An Oncomine TCR Beta short-read assay was used to sequence the DNA from cultured CD4+ T cells. Cultured CD4+ T cells were the source of extracted genomic DNA. TCRdb re-called the PCR reads through MiXCR, storing one row per CDR3 protein. The sample yields more than 9,000 distinct CDR3 sequences, more than 70% seen once. To note about this clonotype: As yet, its antigen is unknown.

Germline V gene lookup returns CDR1 KGHDR and CDR2 SFDVKD. J was trimmed by 1 base and V by 6 bases; bases with no gene match: 3. CDR3 length equals 14 residues. The chain has TRBV24-1 and TRBJ1-1; 8 bases line up with TRBD1. Material for sequencing was CD4+ T cells from blood, cultured in vitro. The clonotype originates from a human donor who had recovered from COVID-19. CDR3 nucleotides: TGTGCCACCAGTAGGACAGGGTCGAACACTGAAGCTTTCTTT. Translation: CATSRTGSNTEAFF.